This TCR beta chain comes out of a study of response to subunit inactivated influenza vaccine. Study-wide points: T cells newly recruited by each seasonal influenza vaccination are few, the authors suggested.

TCRdb re-called the RT-PCR reads with MiXCR, one entry per CDR3 protein. The table has about 520,000 distinct CDR3 sequences, roughly 23% seen once; the top ten hold approximately 2%. The CDR3 contains 13 residues. Between the trimmed V and J ends, which lost 6 bases and 5 bases, there was a span of 13 bases. Germline V CDR1 and CDR2: LGHDT, YNNKEL (reference sequence). In the case of this clonotype: Its antigen remains unidentified.

The sequenced sample was CD4+ T cells sorted from PBMCs, obtained 5 to 6 days after vaccination. The TCR originated in a man aged 45-60 years who received an inactivated influenza vaccine. This rearrangement joins TRBV3-1 to TRBJ2-5, with D perhaps matching TRBD1 (6 bases). The DNA for the CDR3 is TGTGCCAGCAGTACAGGGAGACGGGAGACCCAGTACTTC. Translated, it gives CASSTGRRETQYF.